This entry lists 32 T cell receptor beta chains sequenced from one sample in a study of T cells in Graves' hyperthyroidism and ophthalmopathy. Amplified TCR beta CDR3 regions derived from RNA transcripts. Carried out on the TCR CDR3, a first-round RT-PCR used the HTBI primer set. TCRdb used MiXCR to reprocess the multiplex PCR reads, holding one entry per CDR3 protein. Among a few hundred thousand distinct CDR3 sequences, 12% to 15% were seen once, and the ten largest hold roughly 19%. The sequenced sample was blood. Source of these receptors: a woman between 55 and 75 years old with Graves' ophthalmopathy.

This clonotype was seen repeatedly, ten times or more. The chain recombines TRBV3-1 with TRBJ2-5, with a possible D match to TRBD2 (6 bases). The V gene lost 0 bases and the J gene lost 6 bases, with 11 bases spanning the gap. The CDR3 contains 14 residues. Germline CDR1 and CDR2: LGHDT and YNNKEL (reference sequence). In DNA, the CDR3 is TGTGCCAGCAGCCAAGATGGAGGGAGAAAGACCCAGTACTTC. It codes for CASSQDGGRKTQYF.

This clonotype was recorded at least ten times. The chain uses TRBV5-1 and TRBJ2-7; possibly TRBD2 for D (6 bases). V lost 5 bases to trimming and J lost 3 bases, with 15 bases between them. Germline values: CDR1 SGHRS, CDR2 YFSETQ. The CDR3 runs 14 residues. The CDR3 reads CASSYRDSNYEQYF. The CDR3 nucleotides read TGCGCCAGCAGTTATCGGGACTCCAACTACGAGCAGTACTTC.

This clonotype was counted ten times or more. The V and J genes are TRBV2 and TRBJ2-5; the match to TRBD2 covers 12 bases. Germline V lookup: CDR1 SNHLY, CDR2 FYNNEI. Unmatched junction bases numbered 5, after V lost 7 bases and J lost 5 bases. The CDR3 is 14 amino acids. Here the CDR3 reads CASKMTSGGETQYF. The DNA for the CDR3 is TGTGCCAGCAAAATGACTAGCGGGGGCGAGACCCAGTACTTC. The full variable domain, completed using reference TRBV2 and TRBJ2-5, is EPEVTQTPSHQVTQMGQEVILRCVPISNHLYFYWYRQILGQKVEFLVSFYNNEISEKSEIFDDQFSVERPDGSNFTLKIRSTKLEDSAMYFCASKMTSGGETQYFGPGTRLLVL.

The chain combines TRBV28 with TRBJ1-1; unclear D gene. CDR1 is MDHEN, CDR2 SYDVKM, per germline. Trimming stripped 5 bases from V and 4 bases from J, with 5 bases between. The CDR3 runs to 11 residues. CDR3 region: CASSPPTEAFF. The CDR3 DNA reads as TGTGCCAGCAGTCCTCCCACTGAAGCTTTCTTT.

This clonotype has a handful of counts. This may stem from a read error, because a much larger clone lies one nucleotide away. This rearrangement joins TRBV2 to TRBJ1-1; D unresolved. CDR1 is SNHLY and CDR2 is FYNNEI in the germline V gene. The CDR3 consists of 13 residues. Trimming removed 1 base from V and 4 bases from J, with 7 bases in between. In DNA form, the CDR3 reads TGTGCCAGCAGTGAAGTCGTGAGCACTGAAGCTTTCTTT. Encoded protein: CASSEVVSTEAFF. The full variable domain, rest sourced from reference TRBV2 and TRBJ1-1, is EPEVTQTPSHQVTQMGQEVILRCVPISNHLYFYWYRQILGQKVEFLVSFYNNEISEKSEIFDDQFSVERPDGSNFTLKIRSTKLEDSAMYFCASSEVVSTEAFFGQGTRLTVV.

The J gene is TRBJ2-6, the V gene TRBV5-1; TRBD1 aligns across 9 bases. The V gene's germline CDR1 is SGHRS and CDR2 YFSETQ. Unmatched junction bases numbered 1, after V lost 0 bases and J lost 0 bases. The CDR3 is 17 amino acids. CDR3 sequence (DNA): TGCGCCAGCAGCTTGGAGGGACAGGGCTCTGGGGCCAACGTCCTGACTTTC. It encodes CASSLEGQGSGANVLTF.

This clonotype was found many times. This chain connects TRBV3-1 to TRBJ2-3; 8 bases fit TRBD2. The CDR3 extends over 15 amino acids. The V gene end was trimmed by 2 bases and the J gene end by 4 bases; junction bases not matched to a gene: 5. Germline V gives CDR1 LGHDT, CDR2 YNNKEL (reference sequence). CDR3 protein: CASSQTAGVADTQYF. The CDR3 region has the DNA TGTGCCAGCAGCCAAACAGCGGGAGTGGCAGATACGCAGTATTTT.

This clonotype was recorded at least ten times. CDR3 DNA sequence: TGTGCCAGCTCGCCTGGAACTAGCGCCTACGAGCAGTACTTC. It yields the protein CASSPGTSAYEQYF. This chain links TRBV18 with TRBJ2-7; 7 bases line up with TRBD2. V was clipped by 6 bases and J by 2 bases; unmatched bases: 7. The V gene's germline CDR1 is KGHSH and CDR2 LQKENI. CDR3 size: 14 residues. The whole variable domain, filled in from reference TRBV18 and TRBJ2-7, reads NAGVMQNPRHLVRRRGQEARLRCSPMKGHSHVYWYRQLPEEGLKFMVYLQKENIIDESGMPKERFSAEFPKEGPSILRIQQVVRGDSAAYFCASSPGTSAYEQYFGPGTRLTVT.

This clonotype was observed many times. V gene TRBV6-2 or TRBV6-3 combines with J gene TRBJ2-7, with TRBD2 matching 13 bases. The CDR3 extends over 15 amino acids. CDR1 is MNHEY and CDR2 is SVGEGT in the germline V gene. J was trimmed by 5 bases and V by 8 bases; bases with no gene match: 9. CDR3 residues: CASLAGLAGDNEQYF. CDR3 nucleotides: TGTGCCAGCCTGGCCGGACTAGCGGGAGATAACGAGCAGTACTTC.

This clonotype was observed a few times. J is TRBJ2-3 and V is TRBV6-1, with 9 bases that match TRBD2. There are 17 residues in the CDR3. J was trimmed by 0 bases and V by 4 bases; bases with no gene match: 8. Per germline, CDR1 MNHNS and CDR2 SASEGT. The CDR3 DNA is TGTGCCAGCAGTGCAGTACCGGGACTAGCAAGCACAGATACGCAGTATTTT. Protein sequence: CASSAVPGLASTDTQYF.

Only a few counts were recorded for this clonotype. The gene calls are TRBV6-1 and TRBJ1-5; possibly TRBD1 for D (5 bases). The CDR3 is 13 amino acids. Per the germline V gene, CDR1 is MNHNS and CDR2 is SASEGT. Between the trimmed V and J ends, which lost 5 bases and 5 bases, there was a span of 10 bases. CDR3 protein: CASSFRVDQPQHF. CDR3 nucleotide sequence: TGTGCCAGCAGTTTCAGGGTGGATCAGCCCCAGCATTTT.

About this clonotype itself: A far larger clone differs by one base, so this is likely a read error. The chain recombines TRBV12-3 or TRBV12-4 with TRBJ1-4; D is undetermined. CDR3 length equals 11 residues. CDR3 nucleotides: TGTGCCAGCAGATTAGGCGAAAAACTGTTTTTT. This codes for CASRLGEKLFF.

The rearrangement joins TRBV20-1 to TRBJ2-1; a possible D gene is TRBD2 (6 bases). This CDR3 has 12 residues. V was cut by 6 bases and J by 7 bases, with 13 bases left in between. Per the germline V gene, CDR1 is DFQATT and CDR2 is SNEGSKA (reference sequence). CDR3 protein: CSAGGVTNEQFF. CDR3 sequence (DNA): TGCAGTGCGGGGGGAGTGACGAATGAGCAGTTCTTC.

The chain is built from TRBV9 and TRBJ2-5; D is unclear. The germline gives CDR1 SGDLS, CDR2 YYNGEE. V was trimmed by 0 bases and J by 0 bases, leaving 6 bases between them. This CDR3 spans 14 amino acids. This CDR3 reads CASSVAPHQETQYF. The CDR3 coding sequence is TGTGCCAGCAGCGTAGCTCCACACCAAGAGACCCAGTACTTC.

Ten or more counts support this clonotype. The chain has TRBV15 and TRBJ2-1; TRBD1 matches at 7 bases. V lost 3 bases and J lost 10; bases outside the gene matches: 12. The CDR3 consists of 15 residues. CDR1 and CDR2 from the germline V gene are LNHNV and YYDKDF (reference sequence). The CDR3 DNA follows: TGTGCCACCAGCAGGGAAGGGGGCCAAAGGCACGAGCAGTTCTTC. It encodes CATSREGGQRHEQFF.

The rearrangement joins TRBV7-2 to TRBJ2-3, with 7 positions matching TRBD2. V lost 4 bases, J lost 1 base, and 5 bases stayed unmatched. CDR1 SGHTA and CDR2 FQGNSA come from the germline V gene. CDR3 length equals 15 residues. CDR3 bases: TGTGCCAGCAGCTCCACTAGCGCCCGCACAGATACGCAGTATTTT. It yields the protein CASSSTSARTDTQYF.

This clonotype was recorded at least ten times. In DNA form, the CDR3 reads TGTGCCAGCAGCTTATTAGTGAGCACTGAAGCTTTCTTT. Translated: CASSLLVSTEAFF. This chain links TRBV7-2 with TRBJ1-1; no firm D call. V dropped 2 bases and J dropped 4 bases, with 8 bases sitting between them. The V gene's germline CDR1 is SGHTA and CDR2 FQGNSA. The CDR3 has 13 residues.

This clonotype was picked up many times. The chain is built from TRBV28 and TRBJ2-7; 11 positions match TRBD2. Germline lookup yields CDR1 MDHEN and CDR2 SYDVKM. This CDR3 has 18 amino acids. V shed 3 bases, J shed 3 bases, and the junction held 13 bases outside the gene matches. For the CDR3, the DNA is TGTGCCAGCAGTTTCCCTAGGCGGACTAGCGGGCCCCACTACGAGCAGTACTTC. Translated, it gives CASSFPRRTSGPHYEQYF.

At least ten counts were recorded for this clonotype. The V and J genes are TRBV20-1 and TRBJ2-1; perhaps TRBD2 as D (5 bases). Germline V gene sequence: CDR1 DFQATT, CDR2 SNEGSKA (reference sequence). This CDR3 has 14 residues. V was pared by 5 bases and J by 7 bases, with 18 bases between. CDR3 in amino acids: CSAPFFERSNEQFF. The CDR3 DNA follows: TGCAGTGCTCCCTTTTTTGAGCGGTCGAATGAGCAGTTCTTC.

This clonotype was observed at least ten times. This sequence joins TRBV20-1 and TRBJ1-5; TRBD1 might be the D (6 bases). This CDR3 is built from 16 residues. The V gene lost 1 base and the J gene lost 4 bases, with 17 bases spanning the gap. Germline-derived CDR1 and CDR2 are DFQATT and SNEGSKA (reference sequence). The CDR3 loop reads CSARGGGGPGNQPQHF. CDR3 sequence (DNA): TGCAGTGCTAGAGGGGGGGGGGGCCCGGGGAATCAGCCCCAGCATTTT.

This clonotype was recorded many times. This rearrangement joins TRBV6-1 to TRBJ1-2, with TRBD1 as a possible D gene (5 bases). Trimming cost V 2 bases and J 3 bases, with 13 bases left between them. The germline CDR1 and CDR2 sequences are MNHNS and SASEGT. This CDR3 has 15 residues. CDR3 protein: CASSELEGAHYGYTF. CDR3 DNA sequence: TGTGCCAGCAGTGAACTAGAAGGGGCCCACTATGGCTACACCTTC.

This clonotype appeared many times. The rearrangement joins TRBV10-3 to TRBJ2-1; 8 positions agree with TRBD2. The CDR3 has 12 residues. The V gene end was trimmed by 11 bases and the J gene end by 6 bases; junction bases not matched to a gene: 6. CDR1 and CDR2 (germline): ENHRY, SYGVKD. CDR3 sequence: CASGSGGNEQFF. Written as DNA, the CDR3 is TGTGCCTCCGGAAGCGGGGGCAATGAGCAGTTCTTC.

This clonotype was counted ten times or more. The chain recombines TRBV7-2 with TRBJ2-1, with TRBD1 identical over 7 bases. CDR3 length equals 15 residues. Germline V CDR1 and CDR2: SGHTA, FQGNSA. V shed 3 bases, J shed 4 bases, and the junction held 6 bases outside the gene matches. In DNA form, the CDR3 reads TGTGCCAGCAGCTTCACAGGGGACAATTACAATGAGCAGTTCTTC. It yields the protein CASSFTGDNYNEQFF.

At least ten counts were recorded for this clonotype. This CDR3 is CSARDRLAGSPNEQFF. CDR3 sequence (DNA): TGCAGTGCTAGGGACAGGCTAGCGGGTAGCCCCAATGAGCAGTTCTTC. The chain combines TRBV20-1 with TRBJ2-1, with TRBD2 as a possible D gene (8 bases). V gave up 3 bases and J gave up 6 bases, with 21 bases separating them. This CDR3 contains 16 residues. The V gene's germline CDR1 is DFQATT and CDR2 SNEGSKA (reference sequence).

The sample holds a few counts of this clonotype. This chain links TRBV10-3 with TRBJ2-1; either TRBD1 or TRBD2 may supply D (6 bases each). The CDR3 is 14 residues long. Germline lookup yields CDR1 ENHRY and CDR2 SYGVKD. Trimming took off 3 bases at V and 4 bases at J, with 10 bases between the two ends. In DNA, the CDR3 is TGTGCCATCAGTGATAGGGGGACTTACAATGAGCAGTTCTTC. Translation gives CAISDRGTYNEQFF.

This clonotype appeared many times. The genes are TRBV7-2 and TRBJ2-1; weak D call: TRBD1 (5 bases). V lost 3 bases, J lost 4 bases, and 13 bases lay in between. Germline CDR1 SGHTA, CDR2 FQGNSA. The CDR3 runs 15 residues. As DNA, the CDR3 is TGTGCCAGCAGCTTTGCAGGGTCAGCATACAATGAGCAGTTCTTC. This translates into CASSFAGSAYNEQFF.

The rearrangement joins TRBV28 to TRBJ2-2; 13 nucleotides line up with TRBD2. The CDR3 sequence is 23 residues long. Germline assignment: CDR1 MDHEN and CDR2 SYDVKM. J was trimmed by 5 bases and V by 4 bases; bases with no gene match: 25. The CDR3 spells CASSSKSSPGLAGRGVGTGELFF. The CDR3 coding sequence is TGTGCCAGCAGTTCAAAAAGTTCTCCGGGACTAGCGGGAAGGGGGGTTGGGACCGGGGAGCTGTTTTTT. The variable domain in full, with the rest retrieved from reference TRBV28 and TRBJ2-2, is DVKVTQSSRYLVKRTGEKVFLECVQDMDHENMFWYRQDPGLGLRLIYFSYDVKMKEKGDIPEGYSVSREKKERFSLILESASTNQTSMYLCASSSKSSPGLAGRGVGTGELFFGEGSRLTVL.

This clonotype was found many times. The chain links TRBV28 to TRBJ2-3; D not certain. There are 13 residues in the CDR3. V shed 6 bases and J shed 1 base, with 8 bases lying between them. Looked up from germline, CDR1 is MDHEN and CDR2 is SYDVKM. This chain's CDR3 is CASRGSGTDTQYF. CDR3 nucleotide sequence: TGTGCCAGCAGAGGGTCTGGCACAGATACGCAGTATTTT.

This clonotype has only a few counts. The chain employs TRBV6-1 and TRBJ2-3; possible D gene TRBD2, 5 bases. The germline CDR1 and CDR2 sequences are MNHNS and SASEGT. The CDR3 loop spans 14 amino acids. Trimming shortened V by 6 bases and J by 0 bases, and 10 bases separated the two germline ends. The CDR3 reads CASRAGTSTDTQYF. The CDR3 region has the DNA TGTGCCAGCAGGGCGGGTACTAGCACAGATACGCAGTATTTT.

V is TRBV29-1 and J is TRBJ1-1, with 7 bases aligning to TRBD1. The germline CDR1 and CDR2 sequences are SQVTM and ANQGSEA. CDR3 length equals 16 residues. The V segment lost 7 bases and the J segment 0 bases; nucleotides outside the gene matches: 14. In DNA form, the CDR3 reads TGCAGCGCCTCCGTCGCAACAGGGGCCATGAACACTGAAGCTTTCTTT. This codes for CSASVATGAMNTEAFF.

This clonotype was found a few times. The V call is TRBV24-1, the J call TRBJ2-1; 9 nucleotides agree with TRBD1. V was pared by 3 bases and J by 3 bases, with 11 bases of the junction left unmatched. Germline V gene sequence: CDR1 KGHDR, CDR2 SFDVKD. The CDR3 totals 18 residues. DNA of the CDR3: TGTGCCACCAGTGATCGTCCCGGGACAGGGACCTTCTACAATGAGCAGTTCTTC. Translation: CATSDRPGTGTFYNEQFF.

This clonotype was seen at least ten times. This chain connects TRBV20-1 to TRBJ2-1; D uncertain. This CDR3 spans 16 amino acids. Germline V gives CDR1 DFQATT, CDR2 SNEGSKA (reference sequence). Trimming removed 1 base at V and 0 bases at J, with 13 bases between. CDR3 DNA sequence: TGCAGTGCTAGAGTCTCTGGCGGACGCTCCTACAATGAGCAGTTCTTC. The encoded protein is CSARVSGGRSYNEQFF.